The sequence of this T cell receptor beta chain was determined in a study of chemoradiotherapy in HPV16-positive cancers. This CDR3 contains 13 residues. Trimming left V 10 bases short and J 3 bases short, with 15 bases between. Germline loops: CDR1 MDHEN, CDR2 SYDVKM. Findings of the study overall: Non-HPV-specific T cells did not expand in tumors during treatment, whereas candidate HPV-specific clones and E7-related motifs did.

This clone was detected only once. Its matching antigen is unknown. Some clones are missing from TCRdb's copy, which holds only in-frame ones; the method was immunoSEQ multiplex PCR. The sample shows under 2,500 clones, 65% to 70% of them seen only once. The receptor's source is a human donor with HPV-associated anogenital cancer. The material sequenced was tumor tissue, taken from a patient who underwent chemoradiotherapy. The chain recombines TRBV28 with TRBJ1-2; a weak D match, TRBD1 (5 bases). The CDR3 coding sequence is TGTGCCACCGGGGGGGGAATCGACTATGGCTACACCTTC. This sequence encodes CATGGGIDYGYTF.